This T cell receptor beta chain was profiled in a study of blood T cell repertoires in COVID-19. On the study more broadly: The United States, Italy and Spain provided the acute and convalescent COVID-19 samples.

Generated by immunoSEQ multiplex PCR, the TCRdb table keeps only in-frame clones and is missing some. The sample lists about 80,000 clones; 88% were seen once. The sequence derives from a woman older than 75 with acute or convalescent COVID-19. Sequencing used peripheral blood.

CDR3 loop: CASSRRTGGFADTQYF. CDR3 DNA: TGTGCCAGCAGCAGACGGACAGGGGGTTTCGCAGATACGCAGTATTTT. The chain combines TRBV7-9 with TRBJ2-3; 10 nucleotides agree with TRBD1. The germline V gene has CDR1 SEHNR and CDR2 FQNEAQ (reference sequence). The ends lost 5 bases at V and 4 bases at J; junction bases unmatched: 9. CDR3 length equals 16 residues.